This TCR beta chain was profiled in a study of T cell repertoires in cytomegalovirus infection. MiXCR, applied by TCRdb to the reads, yields one record per CDR3 protein. The sample includes 120,000 to 150,000 distinct CDR3 sequences, 5.5% to 7% of them seen just once. CDR1 is MNHEY and CDR2 is SVGAGI in the germline V gene. This CDR3 region has 15 residues. V gave up 6 bases and J gave up 2 bases, with 16 bases separating them. This clonotype was obtained from a human donor in good health (CMV status not recorded). Some clones in this sample may be carry-over from other donors' samples. The rearrangement uses TRBV6-5 and TRBJ2-5; D not resolved. Sequencing input: PBMCs. CDR3 bases: TGTGCCAGCAGCGCTGATTTAGTTCAACAAGAGACCCAGTACTTC. Translated: CASSADLVQQETQYF.